This T cell receptor beta chain was profiled in a study of blood T cell repertoires in COVID-19. On the study more broadly: Whether acute or convalescent, the COVID-19 samples came from the United States, Italy and Spain.

This clone occurred a few times. Some clones are missing from TCRdb's copy, which holds only in-frame ones; the method was immunoSEQ multiplex PCR. The table has 200,000 or so clones, 75% to 85% seen once. Source material: peripheral blood. The sequence came from a human donor in a cohort sampled during active COVID-19.

The CDR3 sequence is CASSGTGGTEAFF. CDR3 coding DNA: TGTGCCAGCAGCGGGACAGGGGGCACTGAAGCTTTCTTT. This chain uses TRBV28 with TRBJ1-1; 11 positions agree with TRBD1. From germline, CDR1 is MDHEN and CDR2 SYDVKM. V lost 6 bases to trimming and J lost 4 bases; unmatched junction nucleotides: 1. The CDR3 contains 13 residues.